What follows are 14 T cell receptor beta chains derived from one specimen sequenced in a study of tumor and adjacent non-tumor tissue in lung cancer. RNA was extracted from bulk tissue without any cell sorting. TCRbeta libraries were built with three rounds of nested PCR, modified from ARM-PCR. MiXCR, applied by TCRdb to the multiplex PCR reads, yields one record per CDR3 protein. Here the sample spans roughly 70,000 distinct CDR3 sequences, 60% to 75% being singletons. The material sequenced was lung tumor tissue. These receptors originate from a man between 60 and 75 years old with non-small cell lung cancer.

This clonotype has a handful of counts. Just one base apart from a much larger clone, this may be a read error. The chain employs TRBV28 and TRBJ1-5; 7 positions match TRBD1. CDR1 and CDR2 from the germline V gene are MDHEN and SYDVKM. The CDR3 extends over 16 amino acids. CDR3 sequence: CASIRTQGIANQSQHF. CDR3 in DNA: TGTGCCAGCATACGCACACAGGGGATTGCCAATCAGTCCCAGCATTTT.

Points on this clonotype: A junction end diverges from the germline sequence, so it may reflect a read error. CDR3 DNA: TGTGCCAGCTGTGAAAGCCCCCGGGAGACCCAGTACTTC. It codes for CASCESPRETQYF. The gene calls are TRBV25-1 and TRBJ2-5; D uncertain. The CDR3 is 13 residues long. Germline V lookup: CDR1 MGHDK, CDR2 SYGVNS. Looking up the rest from reference TRBV25-1 and TRBJ2-5 gives the full variable domain: EADIYQTPRYLVIGTGKKITLECSQTMGHDKMYWYQQDPGMELHLIHYSYGVNSTEKGDLSSESTVSRIRTEHFPLTLESARPSHTSQYLCASCESPRETQYFGPGTRLLVL.

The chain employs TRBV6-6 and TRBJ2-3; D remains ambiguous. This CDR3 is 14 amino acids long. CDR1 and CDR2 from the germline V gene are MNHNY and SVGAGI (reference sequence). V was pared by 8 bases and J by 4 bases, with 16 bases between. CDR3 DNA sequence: TGTGCCAGCGGTTCCCCACTTAAGGCAGATACGCAGTATTTT. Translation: CASGSPLKADTQYF.

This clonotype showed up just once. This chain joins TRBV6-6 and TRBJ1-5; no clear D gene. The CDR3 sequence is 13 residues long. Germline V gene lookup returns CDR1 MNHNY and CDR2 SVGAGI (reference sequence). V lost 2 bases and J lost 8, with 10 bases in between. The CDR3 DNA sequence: TGTGCCAGCAGTTACCGTGTAGATAAGCCCCAGCATTTT. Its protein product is CASSYRVDKPQHF.

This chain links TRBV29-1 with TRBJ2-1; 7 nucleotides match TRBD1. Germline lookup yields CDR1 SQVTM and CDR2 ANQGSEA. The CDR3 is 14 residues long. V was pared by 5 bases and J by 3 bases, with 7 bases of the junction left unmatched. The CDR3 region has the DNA TGCAGCGTTCTCCTGGACAGGAGCTACAATGAGCAGTTCTTC. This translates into CSVLLDRSYNEQFF.

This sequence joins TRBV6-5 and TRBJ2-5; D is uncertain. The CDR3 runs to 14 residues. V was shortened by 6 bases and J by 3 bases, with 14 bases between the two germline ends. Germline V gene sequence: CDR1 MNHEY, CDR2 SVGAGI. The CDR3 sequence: CASSHPATEETQYF. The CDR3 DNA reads TGTGCCAGCAGCCACCCGGCCACGGAAGAGACCCAGTACTTC.

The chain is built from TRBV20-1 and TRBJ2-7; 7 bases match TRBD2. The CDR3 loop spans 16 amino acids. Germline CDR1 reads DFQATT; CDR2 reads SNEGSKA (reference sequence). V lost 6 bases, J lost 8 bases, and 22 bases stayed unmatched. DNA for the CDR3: TGCAGTGCCACATCTTTGACTCAGCGGGACCTCTATAAGCAGTACTTC. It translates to CSATSLTQRDLYKQYF.

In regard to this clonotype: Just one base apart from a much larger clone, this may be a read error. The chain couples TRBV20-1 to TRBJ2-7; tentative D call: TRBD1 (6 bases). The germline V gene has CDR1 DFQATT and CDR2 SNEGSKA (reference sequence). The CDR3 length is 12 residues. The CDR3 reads CSVRQAVYEQYF. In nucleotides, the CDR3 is TGCAGTGTTAGACAGGCTGTCTACGAGCAGTACTTC.

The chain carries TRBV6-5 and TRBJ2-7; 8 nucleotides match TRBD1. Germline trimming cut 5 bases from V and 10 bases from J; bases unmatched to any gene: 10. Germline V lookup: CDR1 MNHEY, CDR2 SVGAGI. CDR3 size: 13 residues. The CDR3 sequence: CASSRDRGYKQYF. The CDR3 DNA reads TGTGCCAGCAGTCGCGACAGGGGTTACAAACAGTACTTC.

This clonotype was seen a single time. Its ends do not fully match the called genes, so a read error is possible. The CDR3 DNA sequence: TGTGTTCCCCGGGACCCGAACACTGAAGCGTTCTTT. This encodes CVPRDPNTEAFF. This chain uses TRBV12-3 or TRBV12-4 with TRBJ1-1; weak D call: TRBD1 (5 bases). This CDR3 is 12 amino acids long.

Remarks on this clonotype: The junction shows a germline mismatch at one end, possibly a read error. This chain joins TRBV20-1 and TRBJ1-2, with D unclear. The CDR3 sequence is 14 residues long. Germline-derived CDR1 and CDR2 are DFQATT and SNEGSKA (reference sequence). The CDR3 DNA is TGCAGTCCTAGAGAGGTGTCCGATAACTATGGCTACACCTTC. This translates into CSPREVSDNYGYTF.

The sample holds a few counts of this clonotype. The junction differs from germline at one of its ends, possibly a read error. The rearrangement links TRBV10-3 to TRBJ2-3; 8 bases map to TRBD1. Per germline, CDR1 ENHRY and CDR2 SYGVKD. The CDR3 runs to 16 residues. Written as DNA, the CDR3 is TGTGCCATCAGTGAAAGGGGACAGGATGCAACAGATACGCATTATTTT. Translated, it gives CAISERGQDATDTHYF.

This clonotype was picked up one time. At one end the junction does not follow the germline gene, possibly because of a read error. The chain's CDR3 is CGWGAAALETQNF. The CDR3, as DNA: TGCGGGTGGGGGGCAGCAGCACTAGAGACCCAGAACTTC. The chain is built from TRBV29-1 and TRBJ2-5, with D possibly being TRBD1 or TRBD2 (6 bases each). Germline CDR1 and CDR2: SQVTM and ANQGSEA. The CDR3 length is 13 residues.

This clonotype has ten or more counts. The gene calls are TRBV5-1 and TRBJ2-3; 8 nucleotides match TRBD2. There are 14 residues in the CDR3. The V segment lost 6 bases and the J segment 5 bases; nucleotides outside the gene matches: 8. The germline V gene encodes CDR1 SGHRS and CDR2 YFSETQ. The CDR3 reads CASNRVAGRDTQYF. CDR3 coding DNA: TGCGCCAGCAATCGGGTAGCGGGACGAGATACGCAGTATTTT. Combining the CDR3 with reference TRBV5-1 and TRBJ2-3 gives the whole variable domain KAGVTQTPRYLIKTRGQQVTLSCSPISGHRSVSWYQQTPGQGLQFLFEYFSETQRNKGNFPGRFSGRQFSNSRSEMNVSTLELGDSALYLCASNRVAGRDTQYFGPGTRLTVL.